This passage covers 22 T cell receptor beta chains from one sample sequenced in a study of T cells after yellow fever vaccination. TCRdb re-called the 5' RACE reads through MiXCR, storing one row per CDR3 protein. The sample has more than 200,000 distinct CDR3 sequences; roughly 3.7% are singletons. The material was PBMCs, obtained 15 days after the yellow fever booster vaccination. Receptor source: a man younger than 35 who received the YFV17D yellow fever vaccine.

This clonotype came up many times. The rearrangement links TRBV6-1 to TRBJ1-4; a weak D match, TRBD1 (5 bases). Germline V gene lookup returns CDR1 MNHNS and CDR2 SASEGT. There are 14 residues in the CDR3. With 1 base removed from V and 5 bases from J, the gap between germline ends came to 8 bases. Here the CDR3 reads CASSEGRGNEKLFF. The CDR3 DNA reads TGTGCCAGCAGTGAAGGACGGGGGAATGAAAAACTGTTTTTT.

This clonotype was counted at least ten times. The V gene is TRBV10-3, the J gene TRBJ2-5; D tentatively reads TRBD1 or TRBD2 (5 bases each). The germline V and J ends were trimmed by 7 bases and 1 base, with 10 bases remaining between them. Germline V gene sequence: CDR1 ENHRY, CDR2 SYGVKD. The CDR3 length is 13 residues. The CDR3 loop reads CAIKGTAQETQYF. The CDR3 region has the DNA TGTGCCATCAAGGGGACGGCCCAAGAGACCCAGTACTTC.

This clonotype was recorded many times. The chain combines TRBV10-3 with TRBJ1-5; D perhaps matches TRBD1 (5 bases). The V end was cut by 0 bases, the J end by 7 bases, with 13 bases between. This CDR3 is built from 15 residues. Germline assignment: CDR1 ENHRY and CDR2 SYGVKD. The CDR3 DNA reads TGTGCCATCAGTGAGTCTCAACAGGTTGGGCAGCCCCAGCATTTT. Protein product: CAISESQQVGQPQHF.

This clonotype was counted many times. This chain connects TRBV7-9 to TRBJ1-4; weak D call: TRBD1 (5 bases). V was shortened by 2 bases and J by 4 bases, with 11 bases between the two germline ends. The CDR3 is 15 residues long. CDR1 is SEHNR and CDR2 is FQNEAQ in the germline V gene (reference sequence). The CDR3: CASSLQGTGNEKLFF. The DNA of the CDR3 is TGTGCCAGCAGCTTACAAGGGACGGGTAATGAAAAACTGTTTTTT.

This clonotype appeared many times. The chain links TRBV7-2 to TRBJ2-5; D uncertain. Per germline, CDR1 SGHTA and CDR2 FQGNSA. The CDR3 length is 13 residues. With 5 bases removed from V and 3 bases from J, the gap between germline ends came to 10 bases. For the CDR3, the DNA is TGTGCCAGCAGCGCCCTATCTGAAGAGACCCAGTACTTC. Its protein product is CASSALSEETQYF.

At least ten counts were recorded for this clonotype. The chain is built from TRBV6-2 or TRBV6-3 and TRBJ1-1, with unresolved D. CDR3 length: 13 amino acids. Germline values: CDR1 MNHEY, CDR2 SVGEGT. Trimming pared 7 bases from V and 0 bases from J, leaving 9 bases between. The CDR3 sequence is CASTSGLNTEAFF. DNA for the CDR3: TGTGCCAGCACCTCCGGGTTGAACACTGAAGCTTTCTTT.

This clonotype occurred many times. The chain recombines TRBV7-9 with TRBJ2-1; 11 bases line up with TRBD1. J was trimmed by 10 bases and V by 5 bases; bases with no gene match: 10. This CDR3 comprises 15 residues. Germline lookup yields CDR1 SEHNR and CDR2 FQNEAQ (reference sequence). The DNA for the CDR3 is TGTGCCAGCAGCCGAAACGGACAGGGGGCAGTGGAGCAGTTCTTC. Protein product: CASSRNGQGAVEQFF.

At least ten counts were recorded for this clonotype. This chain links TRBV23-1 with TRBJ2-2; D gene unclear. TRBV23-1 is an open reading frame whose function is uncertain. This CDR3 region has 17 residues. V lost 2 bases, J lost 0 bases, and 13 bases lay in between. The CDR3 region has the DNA TGCGCCAGCAGTCAACGTTGTGGGCCGGCGAACACCGGGGAGCTGTTTTTT. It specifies CASSQRCGPANTGELFF.

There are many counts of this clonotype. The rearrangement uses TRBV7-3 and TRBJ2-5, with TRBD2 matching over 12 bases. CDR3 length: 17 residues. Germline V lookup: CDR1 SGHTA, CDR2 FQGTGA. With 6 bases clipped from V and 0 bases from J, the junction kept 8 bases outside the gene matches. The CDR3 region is CASSKGTSGGYQETQYF. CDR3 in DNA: TGTGCCAGCAGTAAAGGCACTAGCGGGGGGTACCAAGAGACCCAGTACTTC.

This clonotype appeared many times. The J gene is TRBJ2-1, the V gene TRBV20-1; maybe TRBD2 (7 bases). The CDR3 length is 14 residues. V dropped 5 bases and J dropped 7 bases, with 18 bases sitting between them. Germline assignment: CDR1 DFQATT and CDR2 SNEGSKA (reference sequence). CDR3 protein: CSAQRGGELNEQFF. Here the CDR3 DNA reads TGCAGTGCTCAGAGGGGGGGCGAGTTGAATGAGCAGTTCTTC.

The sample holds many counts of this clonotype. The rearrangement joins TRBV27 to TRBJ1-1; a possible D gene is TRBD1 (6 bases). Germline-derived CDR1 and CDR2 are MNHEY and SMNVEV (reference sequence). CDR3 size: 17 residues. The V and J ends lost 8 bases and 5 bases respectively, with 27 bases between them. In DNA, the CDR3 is TGTGCCAGCCTGTTCCAAAAGGGGGTTAATAGGGCGACTGAAGCTTTCTTT. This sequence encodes CASLFQKGVNRATEAFF.

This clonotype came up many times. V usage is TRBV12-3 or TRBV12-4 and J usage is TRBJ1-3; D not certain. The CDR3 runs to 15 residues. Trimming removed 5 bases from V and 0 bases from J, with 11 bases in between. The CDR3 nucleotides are TGTGCCAGCAGTATTGACGGAGGCTCTGGAAACACCATATATTTT. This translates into CASSIDGGSGNTIYF.

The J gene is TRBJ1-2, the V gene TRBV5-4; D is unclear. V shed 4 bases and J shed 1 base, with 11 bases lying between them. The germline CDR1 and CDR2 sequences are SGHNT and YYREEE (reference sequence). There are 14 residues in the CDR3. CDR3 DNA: TGTGCCAGCAGCCCCGGACGGAGTAACTATGGCTACACCTTC. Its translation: CASSPGRSNYGYTF.

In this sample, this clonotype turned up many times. The CDR3 is CATSDPDPGQIPNSPLHF. The CDR3 DNA reads as TGTGCCACCAGTGATCCTGATCCTGGACAGATACCAAATTCACCCCTCCACTTT. This chain connects TRBV24-1 to TRBJ1-6; D perhaps matches TRBD1 (6 bases). CDR1 KGHDR and CDR2 SFDVKD come from the germline V gene. This CDR3 region has 18 residues. V was trimmed by 3 bases and J by 7 bases, leaving 21 bases between them.

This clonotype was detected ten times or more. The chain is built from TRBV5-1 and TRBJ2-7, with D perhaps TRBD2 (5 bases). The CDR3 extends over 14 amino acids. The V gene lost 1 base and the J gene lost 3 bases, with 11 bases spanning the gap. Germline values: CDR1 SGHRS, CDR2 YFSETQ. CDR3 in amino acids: CASSLTVGSYEQYF. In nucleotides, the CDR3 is TGCGCCAGCAGCTTGACCGTTGGGAGCTACGAGCAGTACTTC.

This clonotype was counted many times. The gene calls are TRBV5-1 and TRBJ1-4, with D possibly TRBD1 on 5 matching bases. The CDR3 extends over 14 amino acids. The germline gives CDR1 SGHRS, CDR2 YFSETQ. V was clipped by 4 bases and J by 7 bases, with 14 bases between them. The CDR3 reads CASSLSTGGEKLFF. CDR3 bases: TGCGCCAGCAGCCTATCGACGGGGGGTGAAAAACTGTTTTTT.

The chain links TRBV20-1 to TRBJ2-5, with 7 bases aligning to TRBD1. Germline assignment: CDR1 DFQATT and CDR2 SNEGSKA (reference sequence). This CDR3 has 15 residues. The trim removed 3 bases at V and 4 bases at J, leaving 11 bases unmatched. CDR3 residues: CSARLNRGPGETQYF. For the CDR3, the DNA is TGCAGTGCTAGGCTAAACAGGGGCCCAGGAGAGACCCAGTACTTC.

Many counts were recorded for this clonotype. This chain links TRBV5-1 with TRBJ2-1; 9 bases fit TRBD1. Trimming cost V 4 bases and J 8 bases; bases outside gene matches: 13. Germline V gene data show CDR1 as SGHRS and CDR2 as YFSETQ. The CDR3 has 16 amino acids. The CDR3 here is CASSTSGTGRNDEQFF. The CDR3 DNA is TGCGCCAGCAGCACGTCCGGGACAGGGAGAAACGATGAGCAGTTCTTC.

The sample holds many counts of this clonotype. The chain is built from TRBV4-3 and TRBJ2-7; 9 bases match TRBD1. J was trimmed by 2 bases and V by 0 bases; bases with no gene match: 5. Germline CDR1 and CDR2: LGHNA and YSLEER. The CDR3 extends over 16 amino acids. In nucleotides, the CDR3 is TGCGCCAGCAGCCAAGAAGGGACAGGGATACCCTACGAGCAGTACTTC. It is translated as CASSQEGTGIPYEQYF.

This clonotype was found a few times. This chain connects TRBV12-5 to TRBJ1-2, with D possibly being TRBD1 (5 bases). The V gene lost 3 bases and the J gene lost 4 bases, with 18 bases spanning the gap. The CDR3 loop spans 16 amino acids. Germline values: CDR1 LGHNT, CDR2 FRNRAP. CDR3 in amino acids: CASGFPRTNGAYGYTF. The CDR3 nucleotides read TGTGCTAGTGGTTTTCCGAGGACGAATGGGGCCTATGGCTACACCTTC.

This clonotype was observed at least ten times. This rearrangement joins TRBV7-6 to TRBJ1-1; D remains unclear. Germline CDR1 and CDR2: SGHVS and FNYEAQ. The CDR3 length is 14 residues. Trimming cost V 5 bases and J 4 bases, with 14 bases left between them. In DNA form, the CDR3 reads TGTGCCAGCAGCCTGGGAGGGCCGGGCACTGAAGCTTTCTTT. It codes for CASSLGGPGTEAFF.

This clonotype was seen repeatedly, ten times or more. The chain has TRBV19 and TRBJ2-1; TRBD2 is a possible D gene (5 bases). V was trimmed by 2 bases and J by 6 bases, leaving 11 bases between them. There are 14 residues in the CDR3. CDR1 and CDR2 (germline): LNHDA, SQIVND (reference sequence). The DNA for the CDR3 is TGTGCCAGTAGTATACCGCCTCGGGGCAATGAGCAGTTCTTC. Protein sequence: CASSIPPRGNEQFF.